The 18 T cell receptor beta chains listed next were all sequenced from one sample in a study of cytotoxic CD8 clonotypes in ibrutinib-treated CLL. Method: immunoSEQ multiplex PCR; TCRdb's copy keeps in-frame clones and lacks some. Of roughly 180,000 clones listed, under 90% are singletons. The specimen comprised PBMCs, sampled after 24 months of ibrutinib treatment. The receptors shown here come from a human donor with chronic lymphocytic leukemia.

Only one count was recorded for this clone. The chain couples TRBV14 to TRBJ2-5, with D unresolved. V lost 1 base, J lost 4 bases, and 10 bases lay in between. The CDR3 totals 14 residues. Germline V gene sequence: CDR1 SGHDN, CDR2 FVKESK. The CDR3 here is CASSQGRAGETQYF. DNA for the CDR3: TGTGCCAGCAGCCAAGGAAGGGCAGGAGAGACCCAGTACTTC.

Ten or more counts support this clone. The chain employs TRBV5-4 and TRBJ1-1; perhaps TRBD1 as D (5 bases). The V end was cut by 2 bases, the J end by 0 bases, with 11 bases between. The germline CDR1 and CDR2 sequences are SGHNT and YYREEE (reference sequence). This CDR3 is 15 amino acids long. The CDR3 coding sequence is TGTGCCAGCAGCTTCGAGAAGGGGTTGAACACTGAAGCTTTCTTT. Translation: CASSFEKGLNTEAFF.

This rearrangement joins TRBV18 to TRBJ2-2; perhaps D is TRBD1 or TRBD2 (6 bases each). Trimming removed 3 bases at V and 6 bases at J, with 14 bases between. The CDR3 runs 15 residues. Germline CDR1 reads KGHSH; CDR2 reads LQKENI. The CDR3 loop is CASSPTGGQAGELFF. The DNA for the CDR3 is TGTGCCAGCTCACCTACTGGGGGGCAAGCCGGGGAGCTGTTTTTT.

V gene TRBV15 combines with J gene TRBJ1-1; perhaps TRBD1 as D (5 bases). CDR1 is LNHNV and CDR2 is YYDKDF in the germline V gene (reference sequence). The germline V and J ends were trimmed by 0 bases and 2 bases, with 16 bases remaining between them. This CDR3 contains 17 residues. The CDR3 reads CATSREQGWGLNTEAFF. CDR3 DNA sequence: TGTGCCACCAGCAGAGAGCAGGGTTGGGGATTAAACACTGAAGCTTTCTTT. The full variable domain, in which reference TRBV15 and TRBJ1-1 provide the parts outside the CDR3, is DAMVIQNPRYQVTQFGKPVTLSCSQTLNHNVMYWYQQKSSQAPKLLFHYYDKDFNNEADTPDNFQSRRPNTSFCFLDIRSPGLGDTAMYLCATSREQGWGLNTEAFFGQGTRLTVV.

V gene TRBV28 combines with J gene TRBJ1-2; D is ambiguous. The CDR3 is 15 residues long. Germline V gene sequence: CDR1 MDHEN, CDR2 SYDVKM. V lost 3 bases and J lost 8, with 19 bases in between. The CDR3 region is CASSLRADLGGGYTF. The CDR3 DNA reads as TGTGCCAGCAGTTTGCGGGCCGACTTAGGAGGCGGCTACACCTTC.

V is TRBV7-3 and J is TRBJ2-2; no definite D call. The germline V gene encodes CDR1 SGHTA and CDR2 FQGTGA. V lost 2 bases and J lost 2, with 6 bases in between. The CDR3 sequence is 14 residues long. CDR3 protein: CASSLGVNTGELFF. For the CDR3, the DNA is TGTGCCAGCAGCTTAGGGGTAAACACCGGGGAGCTGTTTTTT.

The chain carries TRBV28 and TRBJ2-7; TRBD1 matches at 8 bases. V lost 5 bases and J lost 4; bases outside the gene matches: 13. Germline CDR1 and CDR2: MDHEN and SYDVKM. The CDR3 runs 16 residues. The CDR3 DNA is TGTGCCAGCAGTATAGACCGGGACAGGCTCGAGTACGAGCAGTACTTC. Its protein is CASSIDRDRLEYEQYF.

With respect to this clone: One end of the junction does not line up with germline, which may come from a read error. V usage is TRBV6-1 and J usage is TRBJ1-2; 9 nucleotides agree with TRBD1. CDR3 length: 16 residues. In germline, CDR1 is MNHNS, CDR2 SASEGT. The CDR3 nucleotides are TGTGCCAGCAGTCAAGCGCGGGACAGGGATAACTATGGCTACACCTTC. This gives the protein CASSQARDRDNYGYTF.

This clone was seen a single time. This sequence joins TRBV7-2 and TRBJ1-2, with a tentative D call TRBD1 (5 bases). Trimming pared 3 bases from V and 2 bases from J, leaving 19 bases between. The CDR3 length is 17 residues. Germline V gene sequence: CDR1 SGHTA, CDR2 FQGNSA. The CDR3 loop reads CASSLEPWEGLNYGYTF. Here the CDR3 DNA reads TGTGCCAGCAGCTTGGAACCCTGGGAGGGGCTCAACTATGGCTACACCTTC.

The CDR3 protein is CASSGGYNEQFF. The CDR3 DNA sequence: TGTGCCAGTAGTGGGGGTTACAATGAGCAGTTCTTC. This chain connects TRBV19 to TRBJ2-1, with D perhaps assigned TRBD1 or TRBD2 (5 bases each). Per germline, CDR1 LNHDA and CDR2 SQIVND (reference sequence). The CDR3 is made up of 12 amino acids. V was shortened by 5 bases and J by 4 bases, with 6 bases between the two germline ends.

The genes are TRBV7-2 and TRBJ2-2, with 13 bases lining up with TRBD2. The CDR3 extends over 16 amino acids. V dropped 3 bases and J dropped 6; count of bases not matched to a gene: 4. Germline V gene sequence: CDR1 SGHTA, CDR2 FQGNSA. The CDR3 DNA reads TGTGCCAGCAGCTTCGGACTAGCGGGAGCGGCCGGGGAGCTGTTTTTT. The encoded protein is CASSFGLAGAAGELFF.

The V gene is TRBV5-1, the J gene TRBJ1-4, with TRBD1 matching over 7 bases. V lost 4 bases to trimming and J lost 0 bases; unmatched junction nucleotides: 6. Germline CDR1 reads SGHRS; CDR2 reads YFSETQ. There are 16 residues in the CDR3. Here the CDR3 reads CASSGGQTATNEKLFF. CDR3 in DNA: TGCGCCAGCAGCGGGGGACAGACTGCAACTAATGAAAAACTGTTTTTT.

J is TRBJ2-3 and V is TRBV6-5, with 13 bases aligning to TRBD2. The V gene end was trimmed by 0 bases and the J gene end by 14 bases; junction bases not matched to a gene: 2. This CDR3 spans 13 amino acids. Germline values: CDR1 MNHEY, CDR2 SVGAGI. The CDR3 spells CASSYSTSGRRYF. DNA for the CDR3: TGTGCCAGCAGTTACTCGACTAGCGGGAGGCGGTATTTT.

The gene calls are TRBV7-2 and TRBJ1-1; D is undetermined. The CDR3 is 13 amino acids. Germline CDR1 and CDR2: SGHTA and FQGNSA. V lost 8 bases and J lost 5, with 15 bases in between. The DNA of the CDR3 is TGTGCCAGCGCATTAATTCGAGGTACTGAAGCTTTCTTT. This translates into CASALIRGTEAFF.

About this clone itself: An end of the junction differs from the germline gene, which may be a read error. The chain employs TRBV7-9 and TRBJ2-7, with D unclear. The CDR3 has 17 amino acids. The germline V gene has CDR1 SEHNR and CDR2 FQNEAQ (reference sequence). In DNA, the CDR3 is TGCGCCAGCAGCCAAGATAGGTCACTTACTTTAACCTACGAGCAGTACTTC. Its protein is CASSQDRSLTLTYEQYF.

V is TRBV5-1 and J is TRBJ2-2, with a tentative D call TRBD2 (6 bases). The length of the CDR3 is 14 residues. Germline CDR1 is SGHRS and CDR2 is YFSETQ. V was cut by 0 bases and J by 5 bases, with 8 bases left in between. CDR3 region: CASSLEEGTGELFF. The CDR3 DNA follows: TGCGCCAGCAGCTTGGAGGAGGGAACCGGGGAGCTGTTTTTT.

This chain connects TRBV19 to TRBJ1-1; D might be TRBD1 (6 bases). Trimming cost V 1 base and J 4 bases, with 10 bases left between them. Germline CDR1 LNHDA, CDR2 SQIVND (reference sequence). The CDR3 contains 14 residues. CDR3 bases: TGTGCCAGTAGTATAGGACAAGGGGGCACTGAAGCTTTCTTT. Its protein is CASSIGQGGTEAFF.

Comments on this clone: The junction departs from the called germline gene at one end, perhaps through a read error. CDR3 coding DNA: TGTGCCAGCAGCTTAGCCGCCTTCCGGTCCTCCGAGCAGTACTTC. Translating gives CASSLAAFRSSEQYF. V usage is TRBV7-6 and J usage is TRBJ2-7; unclear D gene. The germline V gene has CDR1 SGHVS and CDR2 FNYEAQ. This CDR3 is 15 amino acids long.